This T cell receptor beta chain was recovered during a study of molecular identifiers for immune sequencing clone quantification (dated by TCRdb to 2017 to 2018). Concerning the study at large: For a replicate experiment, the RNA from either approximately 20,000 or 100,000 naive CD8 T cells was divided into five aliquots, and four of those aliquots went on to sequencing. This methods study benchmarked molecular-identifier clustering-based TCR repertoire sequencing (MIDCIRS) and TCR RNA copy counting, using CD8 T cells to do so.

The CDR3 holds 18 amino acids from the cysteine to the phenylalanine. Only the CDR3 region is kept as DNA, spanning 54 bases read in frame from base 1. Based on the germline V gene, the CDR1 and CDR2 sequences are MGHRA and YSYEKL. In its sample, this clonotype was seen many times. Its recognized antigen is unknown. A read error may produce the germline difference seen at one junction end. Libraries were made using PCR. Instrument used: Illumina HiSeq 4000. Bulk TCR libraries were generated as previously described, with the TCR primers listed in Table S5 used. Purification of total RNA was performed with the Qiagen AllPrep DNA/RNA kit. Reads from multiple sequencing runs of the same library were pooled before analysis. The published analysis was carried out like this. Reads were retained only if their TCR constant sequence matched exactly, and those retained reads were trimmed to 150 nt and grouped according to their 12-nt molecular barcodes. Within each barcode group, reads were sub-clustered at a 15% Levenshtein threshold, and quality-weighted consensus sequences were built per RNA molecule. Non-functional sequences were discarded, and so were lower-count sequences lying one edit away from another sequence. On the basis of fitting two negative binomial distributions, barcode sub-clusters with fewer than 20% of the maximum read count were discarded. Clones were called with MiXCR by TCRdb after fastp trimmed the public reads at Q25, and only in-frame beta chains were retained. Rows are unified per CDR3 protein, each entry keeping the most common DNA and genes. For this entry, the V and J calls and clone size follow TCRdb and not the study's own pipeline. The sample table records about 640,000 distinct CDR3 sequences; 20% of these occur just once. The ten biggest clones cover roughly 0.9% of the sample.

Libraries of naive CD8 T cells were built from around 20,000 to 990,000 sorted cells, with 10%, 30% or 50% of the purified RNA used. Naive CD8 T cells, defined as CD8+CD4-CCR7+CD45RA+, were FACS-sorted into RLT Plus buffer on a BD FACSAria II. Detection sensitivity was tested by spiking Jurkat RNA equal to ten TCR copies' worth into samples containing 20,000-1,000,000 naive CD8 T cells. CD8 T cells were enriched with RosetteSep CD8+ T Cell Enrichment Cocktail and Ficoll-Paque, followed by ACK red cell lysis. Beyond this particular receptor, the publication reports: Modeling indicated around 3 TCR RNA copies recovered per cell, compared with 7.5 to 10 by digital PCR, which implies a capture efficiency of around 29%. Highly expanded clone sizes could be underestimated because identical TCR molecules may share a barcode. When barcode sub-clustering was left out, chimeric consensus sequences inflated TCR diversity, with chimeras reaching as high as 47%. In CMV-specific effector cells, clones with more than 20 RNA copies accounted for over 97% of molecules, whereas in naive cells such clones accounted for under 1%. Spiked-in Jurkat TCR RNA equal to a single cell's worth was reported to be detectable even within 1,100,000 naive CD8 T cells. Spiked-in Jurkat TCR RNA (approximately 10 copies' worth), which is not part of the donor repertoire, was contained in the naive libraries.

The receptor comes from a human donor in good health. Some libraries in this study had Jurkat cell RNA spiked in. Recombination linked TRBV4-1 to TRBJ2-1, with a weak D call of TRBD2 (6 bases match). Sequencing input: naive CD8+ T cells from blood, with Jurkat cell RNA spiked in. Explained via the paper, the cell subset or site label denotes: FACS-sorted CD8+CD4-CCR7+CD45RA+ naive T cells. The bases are TGCGCCAGCAGCCAGGGGACTCCTGTGGACCCTTCCTTCAATGAGCAGTTCTTC. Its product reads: CASSQGTPVDPSFNEQFF.